This T cell receptor (beta chain) was identified during a study of T cells in Graves' hyperthyroidism and ophthalmopathy. The study's findings and limits: Progression to ophthalmopathy was predicted a median of roughly 6.6 months early.

This clonotype came up a few times. Its antigen is as yet unknown. TCR beta CDR3 region amplification was performed from RNA transcripts. The HTBI primer set was used in a first-round RT-PCR of the TCR CDR3. One entry per CDR3 protein results from TCRdb running MiXCR on the multiplex PCR reads. This sample has hundreds of thousands of distinct CDR3 sequences, with about 43% found just once. Exclusion of patients followed from uncontrolled infection, other autoimmune disease, pregnancy or lactation. CDR3 length: 14 amino acids. Trimming removed 5 bases from V and 1 base from J, with 12 bases in between. The germline V gene has CDR1 SGHAT and CDR2 FQNNGV.

The origin of this receptor is a woman aged 18-29 years with Graves' hyperthyroidism. The V and J genes are TRBV11-2 and TRBJ2-7; possibly TRBD1 or TRBD2 for D (5 bases each). Sequences were obtained from peripheral blood or thyroid tissue (not recorded which). The CDR3 region has the DNA TGTGCCAGCAGCCCTGAGGGGCCGTCCTACGAGCAGTACTTC. Protein product: CASSPEGPSYEQYF.